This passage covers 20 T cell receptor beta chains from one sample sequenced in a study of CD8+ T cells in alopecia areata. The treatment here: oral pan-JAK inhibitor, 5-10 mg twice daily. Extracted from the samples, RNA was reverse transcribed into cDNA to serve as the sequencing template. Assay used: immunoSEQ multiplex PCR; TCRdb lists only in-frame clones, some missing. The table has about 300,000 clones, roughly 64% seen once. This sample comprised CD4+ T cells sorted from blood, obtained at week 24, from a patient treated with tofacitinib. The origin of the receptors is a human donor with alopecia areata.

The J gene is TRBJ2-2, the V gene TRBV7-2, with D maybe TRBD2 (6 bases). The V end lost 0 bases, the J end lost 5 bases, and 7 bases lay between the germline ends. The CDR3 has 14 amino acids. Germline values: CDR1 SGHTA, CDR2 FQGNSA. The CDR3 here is CASSLAGRTGELFF. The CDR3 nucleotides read TGTGCCAGCAGCTTAGCGGGGAGGACCGGGGAGCTGTTTTTT.

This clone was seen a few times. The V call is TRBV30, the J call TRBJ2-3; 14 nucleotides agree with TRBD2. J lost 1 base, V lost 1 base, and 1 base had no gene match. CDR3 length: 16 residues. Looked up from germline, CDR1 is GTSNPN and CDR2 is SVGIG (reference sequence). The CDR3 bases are TGTGCCTGGAGTGCGGGACTAGCGGGGGGCACAGATACGCAGTATTTT. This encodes CAWSAGLAGGTDTQYF.

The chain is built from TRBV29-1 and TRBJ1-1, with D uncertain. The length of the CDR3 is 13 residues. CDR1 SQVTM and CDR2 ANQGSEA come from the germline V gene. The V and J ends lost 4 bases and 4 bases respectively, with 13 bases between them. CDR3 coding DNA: TGCAGCGTTGTAAGAAGCCCCAGCACTGAAGCTTTCTTT. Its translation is CSVVRSPSTEAFF.

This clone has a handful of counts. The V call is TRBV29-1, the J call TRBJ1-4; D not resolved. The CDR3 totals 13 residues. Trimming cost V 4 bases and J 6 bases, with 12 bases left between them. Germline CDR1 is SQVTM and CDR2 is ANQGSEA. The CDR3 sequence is CSVVDRRDEKLFF. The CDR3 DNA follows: TGCAGCGTTGTGGACCGGCGGGATGAAAAACTGTTTTTT.

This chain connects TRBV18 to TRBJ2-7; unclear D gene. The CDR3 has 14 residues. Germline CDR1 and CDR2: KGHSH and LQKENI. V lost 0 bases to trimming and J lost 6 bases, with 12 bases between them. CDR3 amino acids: CASSPPGRLSEQYF. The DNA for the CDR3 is TGTGCCAGCTCACCACCGGGCAGGCTATCCGAGCAGTACTTC.

The CDR3 nucleotides read TGTGCCAGCAGCCCGACAGGGTCTCTGAACACTGAAGCTTTCTTT. Translating it yields CASSPTGSLNTEAFF. The rearrangement joins TRBV4-2 to TRBJ1-1; 7 bases fit TRBD1. The V and J ends lost 4 bases and 0 bases, in that order; junction bases with no gene match: 5. The CDR3 covers 15 residues. CDR1 LGHNA and CDR2 YNFKEQ come from the germline V gene.

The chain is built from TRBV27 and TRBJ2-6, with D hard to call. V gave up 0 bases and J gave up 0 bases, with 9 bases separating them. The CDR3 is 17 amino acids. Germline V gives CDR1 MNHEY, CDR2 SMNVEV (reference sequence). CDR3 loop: CASSLSPVSSGANVLTF. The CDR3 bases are TGTGCCAGCAGTTTATCCCCAGTAAGCTCTGGGGCCAACGTCCTGACTTTC.

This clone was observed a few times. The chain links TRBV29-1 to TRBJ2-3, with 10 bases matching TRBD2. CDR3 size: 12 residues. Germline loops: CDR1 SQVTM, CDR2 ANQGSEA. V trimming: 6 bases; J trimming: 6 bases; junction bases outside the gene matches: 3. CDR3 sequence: CSVLAGSDTQYF. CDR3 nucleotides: TGCAGCGTACTAGCGGGGTCGGATACGCAGTATTTT.

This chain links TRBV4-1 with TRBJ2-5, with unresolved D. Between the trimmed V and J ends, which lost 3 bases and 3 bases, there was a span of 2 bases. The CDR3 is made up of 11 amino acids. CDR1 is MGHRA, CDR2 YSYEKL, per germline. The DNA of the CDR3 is TGCGCCAGCAGCCATGAAGAGACCCAGTACTTC. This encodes CASSHEETQYF.

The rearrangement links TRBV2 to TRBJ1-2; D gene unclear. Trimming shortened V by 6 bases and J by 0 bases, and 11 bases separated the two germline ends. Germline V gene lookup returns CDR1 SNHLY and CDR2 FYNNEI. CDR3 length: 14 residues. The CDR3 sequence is CASRAKGSNYGYTF. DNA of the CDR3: TGTGCCAGCAGGGCCAAGGGATCTAACTATGGCTACACCTTC.

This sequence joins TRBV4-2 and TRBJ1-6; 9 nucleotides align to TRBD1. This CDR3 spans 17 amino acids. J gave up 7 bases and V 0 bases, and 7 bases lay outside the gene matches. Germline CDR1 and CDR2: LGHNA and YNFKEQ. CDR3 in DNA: TGTGCCAGCAGCCAAGATCGGGTGACAGGGGGAAATTCACCCCTCCACTTT. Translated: CASSQDRVTGGNSPLHF.

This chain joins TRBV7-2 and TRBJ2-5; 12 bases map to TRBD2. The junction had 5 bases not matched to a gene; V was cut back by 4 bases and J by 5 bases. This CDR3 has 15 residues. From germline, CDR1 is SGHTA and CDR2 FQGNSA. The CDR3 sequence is CASSSTSGGTETQYF. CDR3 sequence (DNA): TGTGCCAGCAGCTCCACTAGCGGGGGGACGGAGACCCAGTACTTC.

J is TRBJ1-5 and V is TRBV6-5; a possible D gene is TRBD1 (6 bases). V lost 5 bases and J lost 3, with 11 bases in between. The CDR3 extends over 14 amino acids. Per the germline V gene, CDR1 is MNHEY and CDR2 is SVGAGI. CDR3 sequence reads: CASSQGFVNQPQHF. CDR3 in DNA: TGTGCCAGCAGTCAGGGGTTTGTCAATCAGCCCCAGCATTTT.

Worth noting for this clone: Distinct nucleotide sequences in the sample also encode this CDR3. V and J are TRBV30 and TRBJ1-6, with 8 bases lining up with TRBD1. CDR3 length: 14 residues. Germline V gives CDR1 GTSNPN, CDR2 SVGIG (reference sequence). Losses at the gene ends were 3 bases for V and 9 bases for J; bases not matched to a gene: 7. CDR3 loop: CAWSLGQGGSPLHF. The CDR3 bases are TGTGCCTGGAGCCTCGGACAGGGTGGTTCACCCCTCCACTTT. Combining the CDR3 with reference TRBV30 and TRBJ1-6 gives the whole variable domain SQTIHQWPATLVQPVGSPLSLECTVEGTSNPNLYWYRQAAGRGLQLLFYSVGIGQISSEVPQNLSASRPQDRQFILSSKKLLLSDSGFYLCAWSLGQGGSPLHFGNGTRLTVT.

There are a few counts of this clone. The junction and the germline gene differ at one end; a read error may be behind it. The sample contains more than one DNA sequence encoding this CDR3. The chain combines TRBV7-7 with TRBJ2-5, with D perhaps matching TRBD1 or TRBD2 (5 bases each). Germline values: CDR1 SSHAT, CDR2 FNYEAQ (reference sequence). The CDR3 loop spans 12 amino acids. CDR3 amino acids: CASSLWGETQYF. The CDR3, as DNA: TGTGCTAGCAGCTTATGGGGGGAGACCCAGTACTTC.

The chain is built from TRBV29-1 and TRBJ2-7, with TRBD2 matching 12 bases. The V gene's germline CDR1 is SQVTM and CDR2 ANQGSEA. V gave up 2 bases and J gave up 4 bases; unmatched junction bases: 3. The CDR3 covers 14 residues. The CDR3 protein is CSVETLAGGYEQYF. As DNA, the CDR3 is TGCAGCGTTGAAACCCTAGCGGGGGGGTACGAGCAGTACTTC.

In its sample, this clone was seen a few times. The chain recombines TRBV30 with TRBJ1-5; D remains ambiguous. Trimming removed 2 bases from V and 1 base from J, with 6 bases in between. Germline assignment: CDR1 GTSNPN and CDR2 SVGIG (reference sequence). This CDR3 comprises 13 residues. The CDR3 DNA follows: TGTGCCTGGAGTTTCCGCAGCAATCAGCCCCAGCATTTT. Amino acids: CAWSFRSNQPQHF.

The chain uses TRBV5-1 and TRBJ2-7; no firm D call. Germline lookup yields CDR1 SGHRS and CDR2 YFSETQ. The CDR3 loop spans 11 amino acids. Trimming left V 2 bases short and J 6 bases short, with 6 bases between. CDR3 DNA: TGCGCCAGCAGCTTATATGCCGAGCAGTACTTC. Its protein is CASSLYAEQYF. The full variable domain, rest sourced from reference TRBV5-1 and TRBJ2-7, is KAGVTQTPRYLIKTRGQQVTLSCSPISGHRSVSWYQQTPGQGLQFLFEYFSETQRNKGNFPGRFSGRQFSNSRSEMNVSTLELGDSALYLCASSLYAEQYFGPGTRLTVT.

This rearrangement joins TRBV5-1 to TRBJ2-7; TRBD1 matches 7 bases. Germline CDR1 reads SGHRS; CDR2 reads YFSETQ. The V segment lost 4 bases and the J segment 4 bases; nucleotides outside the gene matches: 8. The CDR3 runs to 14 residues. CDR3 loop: CASSPTGMLYEQYF. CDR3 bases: TGCGCCAGCAGCCCGACAGGGATGTTGTACGAGCAGTACTTC.

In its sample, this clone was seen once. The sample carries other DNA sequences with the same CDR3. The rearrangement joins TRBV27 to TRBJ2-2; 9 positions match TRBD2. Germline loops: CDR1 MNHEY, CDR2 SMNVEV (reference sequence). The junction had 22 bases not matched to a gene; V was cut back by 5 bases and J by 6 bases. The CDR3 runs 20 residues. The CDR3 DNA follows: TGTGCCAGCAGTGCTCGACTTCGGTGGGGCGGGGGGGAACCCGCCGGGGAGCTGTTTTTT. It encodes CASSARLRWGGGEPAGELFF.